This record looks at one T cell receptor (beta chain) sequence and its context. No cognate antigen has been identified for it. Base qualities are missing; no much larger clone stands one base away. The roughly 39 donors, aged 6 to 90 years, were systemically healthy Caucasian individuals from Russia. Ten milliliters of peripheral blood were collected from each donor into EDTA-treated Vacutainer tubes. Ficoll-Paque density-gradient centrifugation was used to isolate PBMCs, with at least 7 million per sample. Trizol reagent was used to extract total RNA from the PBMCs, yielding at least 5.5 micrograms per sample. For every donor, an aliquot of PBMCs went through flow cytometry to measure the percentages of naive CD45RAhigh/CD27high T cells. The method behind the library was 5' RACE. Sequencing used an Illumina HiSeq 2500. The second PCR ran for roughly 7 to 12 cycles and used a J-beta primer mix along with a sample-barcoded 5' primer. A unique molecular identifier was introduced onto each TCR beta cDNA molecule by a template-switch 5' adaptor carrying 12 random nucleotides. At least 3 million CDR3-containing paired-end reads were obtained from each sample. First-strand cDNA was synthesized from all RNA with the Mint cDNA synthesis kit, primed by a TRBC-specific oligonucleotide. Following uracil-DNA glycosylase treatment, all cDNA underwent a first 18-cycle PCR with the universal primers M1SS and BC2_uni_R. Per the source publication's procedure: Normalization of each sample was performed by random selection of 1 million high-quality reads, each carrying a distinct molecular identifier. Instead of being binned into consensus sequences, reads that shared molecular identifiers were thrown out. MiTCR, set to a Q25 quality threshold and the strictest error-elimination algorithm, was used for CDR3 identification, clonotype clustering and error correction. A nonparametric unseen species model with Euler transformation was used to estimate lower-bound total TCR beta diversity. TCRdb passed the public sequencing reads through fastp at Q25 and MiXCR, retaining productive beta sequences. CDR3 protein sequences are deduplicated, and each keeps its most common genes and DNA. These V and J calls are TCRdb output, not the study's own analysis. For this sample there are about 830,000 distinct CDR3 sequences; approximately 67% appear just once. The ten largest clones add up to roughly 25% of the sample.

This sample is part of a study of blood T cells in healthy people across ages (dated by TCRdb to about 2015). Describing the broader study: In model experiments, template switching captured about one uniquely barcoded TCR beta cDNA molecule for every two T cells. To track age-related changes in TCR beta repertoire diversity, the study relied on deep sequencing normalized with unique cDNA molecular identifiers. For two donors (one aged 18 to 29 and one aged 80 or older), the study analyzed two additional independent replicas of 1 million unique cDNA reads from the same blood draw. Donors were grouped into four age groups: young (average approximately 15 years), middle-aged (roughly 37), aged (around 66) and long-lived (less than 85). To avoid experimental bias, donors of different ages were distributed randomly across sequencing lanes. General study outcomes and caveats: The percentage of naive T cells measured by flow cytometry correlated strongly with observed TCR beta diversity. Compared with the aged group, the long-lived group had more naive CD4+ T cells, fewer expanded clones and increased TCR diversity, suggesting age selection. Estimates of total diversity based on one million sequenced T cells were considered lower bounds and underestimates. Because profiling used bulk unsorted PBMCs, naive and antigen-experienced compartments could not be compared conclusively. Because donor CMV infection status was unknown, age-related changes in expanded clonotypes were potentially confounded. As age increased, observed TCR beta diversity per million T cells dropped in a roughly linear way, and a significant reduction was already evident by age around 41.

Per the germline V gene (reference sequence), DFQATT is the CDR1 and SNEGSKA is the CDR2. The V end loses 6 bases and the J end loses 3 bases, and a stretch of 16 bases separates them. Spanning cysteine to phenylalanine, the CDR3 consists of 14 amino acids. This entry keeps only the CDR3 DNA: 42 bases, framed from base 1. What was sequenced was blood. This chain is built from TRBV20-1 and TRBJ2-3; TRBD2 is possibly the D segment (5 matching bases). The clonotype comes from a man aged 30-40 years in good health. The CDR3 has the sequence CSASHSDRTDTQYF. The DNA sequence follows: TGCAGTGCCTCACATAGCGACCGGACAGATACGCAGTATTTT.